This TCR beta chain appears in the sequencing data of a study of T cells in narcolepsy. The table came from immunoSEQ multiplex PCR; TCRdb's copy has only in-frame clones and leaves some out. Counted here are roughly 24,000 clones, more than 65% occurring once; the ten biggest clones make up more than 1%. Study-level findings and limits: Autoreactive clone sequences were missing from some blood memory CD4+ repertoires.

As for this clone: Its specificity is unknown.

Germline CDR1 SEHNR, CDR2 FQNEAQ (reference sequence). The V and J ends lost 3 bases and 8 bases respectively, with 14 bases between them. This CDR3 region has 14 residues. The TCR comes from a human donor in good health. The chain combines TRBV7-9 with TRBJ2-1, with D possibly TRBD1 on 6 matching bases. The sample consisted of memory (CD45RA-) CD4+ T cells from blood. CDR3 sequence: CASSFDRKNDEQFF. The CDR3 nucleotides are TGTGCCAGCAGCTTTGACAGGAAAAACGATGAGCAGTTCTTC.